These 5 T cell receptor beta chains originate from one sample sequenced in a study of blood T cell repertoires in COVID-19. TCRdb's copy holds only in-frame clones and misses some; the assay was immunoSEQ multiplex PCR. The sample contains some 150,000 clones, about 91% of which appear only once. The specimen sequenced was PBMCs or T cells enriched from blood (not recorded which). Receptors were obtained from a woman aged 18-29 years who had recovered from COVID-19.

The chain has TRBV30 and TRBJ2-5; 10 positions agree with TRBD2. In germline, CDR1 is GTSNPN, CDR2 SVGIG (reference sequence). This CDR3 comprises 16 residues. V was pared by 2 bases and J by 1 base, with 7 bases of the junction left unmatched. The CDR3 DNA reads TGTGCCTGGAGTCATCCGGGACTAGCGTCCCAAGAGACCCAGTACTTC. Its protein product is CAWSHPGLASQETQYF.

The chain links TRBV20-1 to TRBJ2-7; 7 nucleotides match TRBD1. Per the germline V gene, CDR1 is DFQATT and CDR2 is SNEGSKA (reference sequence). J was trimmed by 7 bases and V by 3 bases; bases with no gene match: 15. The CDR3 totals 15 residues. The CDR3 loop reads CSASSGQTSIWEQYF. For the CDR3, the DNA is TGCAGTGCTAGTTCGGGACAGACTTCAATTTGGGAGCAGTACTTC.

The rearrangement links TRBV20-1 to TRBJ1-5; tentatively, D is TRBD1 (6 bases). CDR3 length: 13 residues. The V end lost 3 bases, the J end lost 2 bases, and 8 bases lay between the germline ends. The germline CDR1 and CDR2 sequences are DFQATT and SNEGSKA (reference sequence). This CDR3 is CSASQGRNQPQHF. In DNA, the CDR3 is TGCAGTGCTAGTCAGGGGCGCAATCAGCCCCAGCATTTT.

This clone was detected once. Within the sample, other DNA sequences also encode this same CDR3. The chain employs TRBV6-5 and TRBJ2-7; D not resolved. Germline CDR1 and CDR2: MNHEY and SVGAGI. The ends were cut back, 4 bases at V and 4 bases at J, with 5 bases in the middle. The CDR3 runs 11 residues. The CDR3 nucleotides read TGTGCCAGCAGTTCAAATTACGAGCAGTACTTC. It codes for CASSSNYEQYF.

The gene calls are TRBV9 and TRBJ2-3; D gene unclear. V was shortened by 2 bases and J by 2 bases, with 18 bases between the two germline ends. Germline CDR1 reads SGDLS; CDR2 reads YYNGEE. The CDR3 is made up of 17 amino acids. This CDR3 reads CASSVDPPGALTDTQYF. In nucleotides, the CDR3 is TGTGCCAGCAGCGTCGACCCCCCGGGTGCACTCACAGATACGCAGTATTTT.